The present T cell receptor (beta chain) was sequenced within a study of vaccination effects on CD4 cells after COVID-19. Generated by immunoSEQ multiplex PCR, the TCRdb table keeps only in-frame clones and is missing some. Of fewer than 35,000 clones in the sample, just over 70% were seen once. Sequencing in the ViraFEST assay came after antigen-specific CD4+ T cells had been expanded with viral peptide pools, which were used to stimulate PBMC. The authors isolated CD4+ T cells after around 11 days of culture. The infection with SARS-CoV-2 (confirmed by PCR) occurred in this person between March and December 2020. Supplemented with around 9.3 IU/ml IL-2 and approximately 10 ug/ml peptides, roughly 2 million PBMC per well were kept in culture. Per the germline V gene, CDR1 is MGHRA and CDR2 is YSYEKL. Trimming took off 4 bases at V and 0 bases at J, with 14 bases between the two ends. The CDR3 is 16 residues long.

On this clone itself: What it binds is not known.

This chain links TRBV4-1 with TRBJ2-3; either TRBD1 or TRBD2 may fit D (5 bases each). The receptor was isolated from a human donor who had a prior SARS-CoV-2 infection. The specimen was CD4+ T cells from PBMCs cultured with a peptide pool, collected before COVID-19 vaccination. The CDR3 spells CASSLSRGPSTDTQYF. As DNA, the CDR3 is TGCGCCAGCAGCCTCAGCCGGGGCCCTAGCACAGATACGCAGTATTTT.